This T cell receptor beta chain was identified during a study of T cell repertoires in cytomegalovirus infection. Study information: Public TCR beta signatures provided an indication of both CMV infection and a matching HLA type.

The length of the CDR3 is 13 residues. Germline CDR1 reads SGHAT; CDR2 reads FQNNGV. Of note for this clonotype: Its antigen is unidentified. The junction departs from germline at one end; a sequencing error may be responsible.

TCRdb re-derived calls from the reads in MiXCR, one entry per CDR3 protein. The data show 110,000 to 150,000 distinct CDR3 sequences, with around 30% seen just once and 45% to 60% held by the top ten. This sequence was found in a human donor in good health (CMV status not recorded). Some clones in this sample may be carry-over from other donors' samples. This sample comprised CD8+ T cells from cultured PBMCs, obtained from culture after CMV antigen stimulation. The chain links TRBV11-2 to TRBJ1-2, with TRBD1 matching over 7 bases. The DNA of the CDR3 is TGTGCCAGCAGCTTAGGTACAGGGGATGGCAACACCTTC. Encoded protein: CASSLGTGDGNTF. Filled out from reference TRBV11-2 and TRBJ1-2, the complete variable domain reads EAGVAQSPRYKIIEKRQSVAFWCNPISGHATLYWYQQILGQGPKLLIQFQNNGVVDDSQLPKDRFSAERLKGVDSTLKIQPAKLEDSAVYLCASSLGTGDGNTFGSGTRLTVV.